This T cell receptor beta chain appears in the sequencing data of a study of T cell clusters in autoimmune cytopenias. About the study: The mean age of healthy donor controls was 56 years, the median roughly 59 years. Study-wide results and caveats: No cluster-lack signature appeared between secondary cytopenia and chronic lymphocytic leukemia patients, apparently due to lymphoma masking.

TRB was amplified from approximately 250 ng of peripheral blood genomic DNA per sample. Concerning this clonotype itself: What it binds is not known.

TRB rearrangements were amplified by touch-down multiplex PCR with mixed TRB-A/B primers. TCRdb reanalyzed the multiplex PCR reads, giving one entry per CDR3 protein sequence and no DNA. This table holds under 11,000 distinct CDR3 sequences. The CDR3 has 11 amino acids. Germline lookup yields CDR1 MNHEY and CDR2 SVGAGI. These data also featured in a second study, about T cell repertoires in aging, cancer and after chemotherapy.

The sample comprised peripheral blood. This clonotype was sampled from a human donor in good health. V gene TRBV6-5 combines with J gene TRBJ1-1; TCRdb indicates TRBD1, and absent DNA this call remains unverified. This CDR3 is CASHRGTEAFF.